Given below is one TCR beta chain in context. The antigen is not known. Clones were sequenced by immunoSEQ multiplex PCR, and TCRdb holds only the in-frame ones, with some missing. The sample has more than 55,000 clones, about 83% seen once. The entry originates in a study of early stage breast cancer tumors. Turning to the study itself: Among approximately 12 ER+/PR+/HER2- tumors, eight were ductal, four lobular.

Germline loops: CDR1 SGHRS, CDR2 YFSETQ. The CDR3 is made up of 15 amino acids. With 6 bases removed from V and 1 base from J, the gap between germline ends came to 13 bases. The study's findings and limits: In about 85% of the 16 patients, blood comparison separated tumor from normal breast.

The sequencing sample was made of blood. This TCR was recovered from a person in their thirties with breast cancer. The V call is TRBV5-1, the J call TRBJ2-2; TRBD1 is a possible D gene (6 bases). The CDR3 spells CASTLGAGNTGELFF. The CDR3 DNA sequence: TGCGCCAGCACCCTGGGGGCAGGGAACACCGGGGAGCTGTTTTTT.